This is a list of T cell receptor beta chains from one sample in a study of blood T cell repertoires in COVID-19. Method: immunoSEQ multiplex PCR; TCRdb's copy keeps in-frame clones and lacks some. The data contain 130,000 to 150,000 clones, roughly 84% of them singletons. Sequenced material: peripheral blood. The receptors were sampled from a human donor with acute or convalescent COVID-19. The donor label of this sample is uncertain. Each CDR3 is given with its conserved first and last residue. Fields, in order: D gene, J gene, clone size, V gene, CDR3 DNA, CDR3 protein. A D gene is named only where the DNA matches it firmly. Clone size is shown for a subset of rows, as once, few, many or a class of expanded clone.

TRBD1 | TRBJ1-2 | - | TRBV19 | TGTGCCAGTAGTATGGGACAGTCTAACTATGGCTACACCTTC | CASSMGQSNYGYTF
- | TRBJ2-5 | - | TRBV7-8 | TGTGCCACCCCTGGGGGCGCCGGCCGCCAAGAGACCCAGTACTTC | CATPGGAGRQETQYF
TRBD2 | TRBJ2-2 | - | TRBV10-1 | TGCGCCATCTCGGTTAGCGGGAGAGAGCGCACCGGGGAGCTGTTTTTT | CAISVSGRERTGELFF
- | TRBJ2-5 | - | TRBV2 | TGTGCCAGCGATTCTAGGGTTGGAGGGGAGACCCAGTACTTC | CASDSRVGGETQYF
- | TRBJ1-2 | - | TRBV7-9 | TGTGCCAGCAGCCCGACGGGGGGAGGAAACTATGGCTACACCTTC | CASSPTGGGNYGYTF
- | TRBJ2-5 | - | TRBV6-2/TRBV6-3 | TGTGCCAGCAGTTACTCCGGGACCCAGTACTTC | CASSYSGTQYF
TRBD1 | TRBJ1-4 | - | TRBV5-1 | TGCGCCAGCAGCTCGGGACAGTTTACAGAAAAACTGTTTTTT | CASSSGQFTEKLFF
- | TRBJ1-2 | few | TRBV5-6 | TGTGCCAGCAGCTTGGTAGGGGATGGCTACACCTTC | CASSLVGDGYTF
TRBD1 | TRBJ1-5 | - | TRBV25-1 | TGTGCCAGCAGCTCCGGGACAGGGAACGAAAATCAGCCCCAGCATTTT | CASSSGTGNENQPQHF
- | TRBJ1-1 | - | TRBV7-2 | TGTGCCAGCAGCTTACAACAGGGTAGCCGGACTGAAGCTTTCTTT | CASSLQQGSRTEAFF
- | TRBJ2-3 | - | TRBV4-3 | TGCGCCAGCAGCGCACAGGGTGGAACAGATACGCAGTATTTT | CASSAQGGTDTQYF
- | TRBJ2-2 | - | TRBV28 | TGTGCCAGCAGTTTCCCAGGTAGCGCCCTATCTTCCGGGGAGCTGTTTTTT | CASSFPGSALSSGELFF
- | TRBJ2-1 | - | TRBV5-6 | TGTGCCAGCAGCTTATCGACAGGACACAATGAGCAGTTCTTC | CASSLSTGHNEQFF
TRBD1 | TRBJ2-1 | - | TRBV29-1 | TGCAGCGTCCGGCGGCAGGGGGCGATCAATGAGCAGTTCTTC | CSVRRQGAINEQFF
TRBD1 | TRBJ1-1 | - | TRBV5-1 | TGCGCCAGCAGCCATGGACAGGGATGGACTGAAGCTTTCTTT | CASSHGQGWTEAFF
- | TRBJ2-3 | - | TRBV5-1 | TGCGCCAGCAGCGGGGGGAGAAGCACAGATACGCAGTATTTT | CASSGGRSTDTQYF
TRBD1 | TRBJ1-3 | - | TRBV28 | TGTGCCAGCAGTAATGCCCGGACAGGGTCTGGAAACACCATATATTTT | CASSNARTGSGNTIYF
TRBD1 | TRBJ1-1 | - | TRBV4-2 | TGTGCCAGCAGCCATAACAGGGGAGTCACTGAAGCTTTCTTT | CASSHNRGVTEAFF
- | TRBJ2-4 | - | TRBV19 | TGTGCCAGTAGTACCGACCTAGGTGGATTAGGCATTCAGTACTTC | CASSTDLGGLGIQYF
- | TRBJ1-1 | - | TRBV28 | TGTGCCAGCAGTTCCAATGGGGGGGCGAACACTGAAGCTTTCTTT | CASSSNGGANTEAFF